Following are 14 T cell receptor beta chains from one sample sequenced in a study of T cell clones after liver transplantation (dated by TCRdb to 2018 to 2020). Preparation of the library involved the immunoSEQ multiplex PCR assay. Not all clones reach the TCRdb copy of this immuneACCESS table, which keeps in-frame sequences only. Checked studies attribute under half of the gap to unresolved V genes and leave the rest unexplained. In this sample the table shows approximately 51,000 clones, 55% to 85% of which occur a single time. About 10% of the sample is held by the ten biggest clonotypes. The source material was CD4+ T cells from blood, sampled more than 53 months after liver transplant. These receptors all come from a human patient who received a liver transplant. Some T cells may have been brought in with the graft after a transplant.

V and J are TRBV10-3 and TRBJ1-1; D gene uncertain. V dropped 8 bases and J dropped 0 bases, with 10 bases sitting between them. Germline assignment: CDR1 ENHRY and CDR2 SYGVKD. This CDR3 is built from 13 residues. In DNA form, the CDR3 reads TGTGCCATCTGTAAAGGGCTGAACACTGAAGCTTTCTTT. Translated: CAICKGLNTEAFF.

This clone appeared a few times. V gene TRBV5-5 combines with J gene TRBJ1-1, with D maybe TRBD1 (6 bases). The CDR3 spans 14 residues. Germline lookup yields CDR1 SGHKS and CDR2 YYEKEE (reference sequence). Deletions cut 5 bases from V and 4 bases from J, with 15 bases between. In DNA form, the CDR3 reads TGTGCCAGCAGAATCGGGGGCCATGGCACTGAAGCTTTCTTT. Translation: CASRIGGHGTEAFF.

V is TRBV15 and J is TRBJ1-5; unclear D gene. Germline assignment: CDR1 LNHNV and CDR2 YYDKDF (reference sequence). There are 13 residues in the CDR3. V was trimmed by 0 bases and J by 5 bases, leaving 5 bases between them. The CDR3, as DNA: TGTGCCACCAGCAGAGAGCGGGATCAGCCCCAGCATTTT. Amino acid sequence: CATSRERDQPQHF.

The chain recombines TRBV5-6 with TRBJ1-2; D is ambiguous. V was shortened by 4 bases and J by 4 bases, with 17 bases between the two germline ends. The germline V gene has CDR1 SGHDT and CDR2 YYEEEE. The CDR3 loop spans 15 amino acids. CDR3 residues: CASSPVGQAVYGYTF. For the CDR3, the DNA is TGTGCCAGCAGCCCGGTAGGGCAGGCGGTCTATGGCTACACCTTC.

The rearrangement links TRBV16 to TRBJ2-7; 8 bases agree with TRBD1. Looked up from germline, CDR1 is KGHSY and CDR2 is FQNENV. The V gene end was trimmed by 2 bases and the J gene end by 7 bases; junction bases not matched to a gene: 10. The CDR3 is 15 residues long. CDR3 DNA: TGTGCCAGCAGCCAAGGGGACAGGCTCCCAGGGGAGCAGTACTTC. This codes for CASSQGDRLPGEQYF.

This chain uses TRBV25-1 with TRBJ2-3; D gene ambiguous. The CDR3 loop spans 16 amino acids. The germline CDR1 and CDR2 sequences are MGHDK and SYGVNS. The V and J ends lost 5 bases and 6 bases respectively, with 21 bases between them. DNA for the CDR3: TGTGCCAGCAGTCCCCCGGTGGAAGTCCGTGGGGATACGCAGTATTTT. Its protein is CASSPPVEVRGDTQYF.

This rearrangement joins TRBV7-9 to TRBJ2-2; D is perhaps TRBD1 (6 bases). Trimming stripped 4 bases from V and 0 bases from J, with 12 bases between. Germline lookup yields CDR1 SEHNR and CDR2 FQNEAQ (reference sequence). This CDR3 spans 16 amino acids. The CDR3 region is CASSSIQGTNTGELFF. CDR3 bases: TGTGCCAGCAGCTCGATTCAGGGGACGAACACCGGGGAGCTGTTTTTT.

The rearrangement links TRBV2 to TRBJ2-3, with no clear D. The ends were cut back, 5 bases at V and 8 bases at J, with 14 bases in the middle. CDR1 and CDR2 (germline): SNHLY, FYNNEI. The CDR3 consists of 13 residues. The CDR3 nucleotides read TGTGCCAGCAGTTCGGACCGCGCGAGTACGCAGTATTTT. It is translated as CASSSDRASTQYF.

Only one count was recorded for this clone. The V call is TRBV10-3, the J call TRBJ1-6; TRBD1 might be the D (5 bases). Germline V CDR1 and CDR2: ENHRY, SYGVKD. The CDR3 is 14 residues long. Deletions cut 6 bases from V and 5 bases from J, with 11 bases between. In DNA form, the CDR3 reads TGTGCCATCAGACCCGGACAAGATAATTCACCCCTCCACTTT. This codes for CAIRPGQDNSPLHF.

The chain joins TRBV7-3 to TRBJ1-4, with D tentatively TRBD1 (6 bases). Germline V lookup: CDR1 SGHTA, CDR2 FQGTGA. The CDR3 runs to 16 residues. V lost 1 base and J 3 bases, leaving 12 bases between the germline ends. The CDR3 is CASSLNTGGPNEKLFF. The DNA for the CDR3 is TGTGCCAGCAGCTTAAACACGGGGGGCCCTAATGAAAAACTGTTTTTT.

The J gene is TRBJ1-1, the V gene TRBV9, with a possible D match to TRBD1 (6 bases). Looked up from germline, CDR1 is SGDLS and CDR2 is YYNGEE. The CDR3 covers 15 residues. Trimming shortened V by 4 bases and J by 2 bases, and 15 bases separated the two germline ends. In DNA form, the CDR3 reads TGTGCCAGCAGCCCTTTCTCAGGGGCTAACACTGAAGCTTTCTTT. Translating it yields CASSPFSGANTEAFF.

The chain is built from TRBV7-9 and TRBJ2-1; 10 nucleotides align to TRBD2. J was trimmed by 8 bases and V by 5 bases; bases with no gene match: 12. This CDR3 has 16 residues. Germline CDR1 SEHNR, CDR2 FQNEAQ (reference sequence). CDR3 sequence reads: CASSPRGSGGLDEQFF. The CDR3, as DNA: TGTGCCAGCAGCCCCCGGGGTAGCGGGGGGCTTGATGAGCAGTTCTTC.

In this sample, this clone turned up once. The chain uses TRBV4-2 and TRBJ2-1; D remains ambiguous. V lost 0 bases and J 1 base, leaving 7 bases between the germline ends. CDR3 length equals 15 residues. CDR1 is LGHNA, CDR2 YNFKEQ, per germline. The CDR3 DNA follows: TGTGCCAGCAGCCAAGAGTCAGCGTCCTACAATGAGCAGTTCTTC. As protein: CASSQESASYNEQFF.

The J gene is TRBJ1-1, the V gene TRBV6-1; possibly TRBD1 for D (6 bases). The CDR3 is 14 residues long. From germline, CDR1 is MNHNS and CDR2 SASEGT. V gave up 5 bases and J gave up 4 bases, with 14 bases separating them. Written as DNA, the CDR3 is TGTGCCAGCAGTCCCCGAGGGGGGTTCACTGAAGCTTTCTTT. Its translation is CASSPRGGFTEAFF.